Listed here are 12 T cell receptor beta chains from one sample, sequenced in a study of graft-versus-host responses after intestinal transplantation. The repertoire was sequenced with immunoSEQ multiplex PCR; TCRdb's copy has only in-frame clones and lacks some. The sample lists tens of thousands of clones, about 89% seen once, with 5% to 6.5% in the top ten. Sequenced material: PBMCs, taken roughly 660 days after intestinal transplant. These receptor sequences come from a human patient who received an intestinal transplant, so some T cells may come from the graft donor.

The rearrangement links TRBV19 to TRBJ1-1; D is unclear. CDR3 length equals 15 residues. V was cut by 3 bases and J by 0 bases, with 11 bases left in between. Per germline, CDR1 LNHDA and CDR2 SQIVND (reference sequence). DNA of the CDR3: TGTGCCAGTAGTATTTCCAGCCTGCTGAACACTGAAGCTTTCTTT. This encodes CASSISSLLNTEAFF.

J is TRBJ2-1 and V is TRBV5-1, with TRBD2 as a possible D gene (5 bases). The CDR3 length is 12 residues. CDR1 is SGHRS and CDR2 is YFSETQ in the germline V gene. Deletions cut 0 bases from V and 9 bases from J, with 7 bases between. In DNA form, the CDR3 reads TGCGCCAGCAGCTTGGCGGGAAGTGAGCAGTTCTTC. It codes for CASSLAGSEQFF.

CDR3 nucleotides: TGTGCCAGCAGCTTACTGGGAGGGGGGAAAAACATTCAGTACTTC. Encoded protein: CASSLLGGGKNIQYF. The chain links TRBV13 to TRBJ2-4; TRBD2 might be the D (7 bases). Germline CDR1 and CDR2: PRHDT and FYEKMQ (reference sequence). The CDR3 sequence is 15 residues long. V lost 2 bases to trimming and J lost 4 bases, with 12 bases between them.

This chain uses TRBV9 with TRBJ1-3; TRBD1 matches 8 bases. The CDR3 is 17 residues long. CDR1 is SGDLS, CDR2 YYNGEE, per germline. J lost 4 bases, V lost 0 bases, and 9 bases had no gene match. The DNA for the CDR3 is TGTGCCAGCAGCGTAGGGCCTCAGGGGGCAGGAGGAAACACCATATATTTT. Amino acids: CASSVGPQGAGGNTIYF.

This clone appeared once. DNA of the CDR3: TGTGCCACCAGCATAAACCAAGAGACCCAGTACTTC. Translation: CATSINQETQYF. This rearrangement joins TRBV15 to TRBJ2-5; D gene unclear. This CDR3 comprises 12 residues. Per the germline V gene, CDR1 is LNHNV and CDR2 is YYDKDF (reference sequence). V lost 4 bases and J 0 bases, leaving 3 bases between the germline ends.

The V and J genes are TRBV30 and TRBJ2-1, with 12 bases identical to TRBD2. V gave up 1 base and J gave up 3 bases; unmatched junction bases: 4. The CDR3 spans 16 residues. CDR1 and CDR2 from the germline V gene are GTSNPN and SVGIG (reference sequence). The chain's CDR3 is CAWSAPTSGGYNEQFF. The CDR3 DNA sequence: TGTGCCTGGAGTGCCCCGACTAGCGGGGGCTACAATGAGCAGTTCTTC.

The chain joins TRBV11-3 to TRBJ2-7, with TRBD1 identical over 10 bases. Germline V gene data show CDR1 as SGHNT and CDR2 as YENEEA. V was clipped by 4 bases and J by 4 bases; unmatched bases: 7. CDR3 length equals 15 residues. In DNA form, the CDR3 reads TGTGCCAGCAGCTCCAGGACAGGGGGTGGTTACGAGCAGTACTTC. Translated: CASSSRTGGGYEQYF.

The table lists this clone with a count of one. V usage is TRBV7-9 and J usage is TRBJ2-3, with 8 bases aligning to TRBD2. The CDR3 runs to 15 residues. With 0 bases clipped from V and 5 bases from J, the junction kept 4 bases outside the gene matches. Looked up from germline, CDR1 is SEHNR and CDR2 is FQNEAQ (reference sequence). CDR3 sequence: CASSLAGTSRDTQYF. Written as DNA, the CDR3 is TGTGCCAGCAGCTTAGCGGGGACTAGTCGAGATACGCAGTATTTT.

The chain joins TRBV2 to TRBJ2-7, with a weak D call TRBD1 (5 bases). Trimming shortened V by 4 bases and J by 2 bases, and 15 bases separated the two germline ends. The germline CDR1 and CDR2 sequences are SNHLY and FYNNEI. The CDR3 length is 15 residues. In nucleotides, the CDR3 is TGTGCCAGCAGTGTCGACAGTTCAACAACCTACGAGCAGTACTTC. Its protein is CASSVDSSTTYEQYF.

This chain links TRBV5-1 with TRBJ2-3; 9 bases match TRBD1. V was clipped by 0 bases and J by 6 bases; unmatched bases: 5. This CDR3 has 15 residues. The germline gives CDR1 SGHRS, CDR2 YFSETQ. CDR3 sequence reads: CASSLGGTGKDTQYF. Written as DNA, the CDR3 is TGCGCCAGCAGCTTGGGCGGGACAGGGAAGGATACGCAGTATTTT.

V usage is TRBV5-6 and J usage is TRBJ2-7; 8 nucleotides line up with TRBD2. V shed 3 bases, J shed 4 bases, and the junction held 18 bases outside the gene matches. The CDR3 length is 18 residues. Germline-derived CDR1 and CDR2 are SGHDT and YYEEEE. CDR3 sequence reads: CASSSLGRTSSSVYEQYF. CDR3 nucleotides: TGTGCCAGCAGCTCCCTTGGGCGGACTAGCTCTAGTGTGTACGAGCAGTACTTC.

The CDR3 coding sequence is TGCGCCAGCAGTCAATCGCCCGGGACGCACGTCCCCCAAAACATTCAGTACTTC. This sequence encodes CASSQSPGTHVPQNIQYF. The rearrangement joins TRBV23-1 to TRBJ2-4, with D possibly being TRBD1 or TRBD2 (5 bases each). TRBV23-1 is assigned to the ORF class and has an uncertain function. The CDR3 totals 18 residues. V lost 0 bases, J lost 5 bases, and 20 bases lay in between.